This record covers a single T cell receptor (beta chain). The antigen is not known. The CDR3 spans 16 residues. Germline V gives CDR1 MNHEY, CDR2 SMNVEV (reference sequence). In chemo-refractory metastatic non-small-cell lung cancer, patients got ipilimumab CTLA-4 blockade together with focal radiation. The data are from a study of radiotherapy plus CTLA-4 blockade in lung cancer. As for the study in general: Overall, less than 20% of patients showed an objective response, while approximately 30% attained disease control.

Here immunoSEQ multiplex PCR was the method, and the copy in TCRdb shows in-frame clones only, minus some. The table records around 49,000 clones, roughly 85% of them present only once. Broader study findings: Reportedly, early blood T cell clone dynamics best predicted response, with interferon-beta. The study found tumor-derived TCR clones expanded in blood after radiotherapy plus ipilimumab.

This material consisted of peripheral blood, taken from a patient treated with radiotherapy plus ipilimumab. This TCR came from a human donor with non-small cell lung cancer whose response to radiotherapy plus ipilimumab could not be evaluated. The V call is TRBV27, the J call TRBJ2-5; a possible D gene is TRBD1 (6 bases). The J call may be mistaken, given a closer DNA end match to TRBJ2-7. The CDR3 region has the DNA TGTGCCAGCAGTTTATCGAACTCCTTACAGGGCCACGAGCAGTACTTC. It specifies CASSLSNSLQGHEQYF.